Listed here are 22 T cell receptor beta chains from one sample, sequenced in a study of shared clonotypes between healthy human individuals. Here immunoSEQ multiplex PCR was the method, and the copy in TCRdb shows in-frame clones only, minus some. The data contain about 730,000 clones, 72% of them seen just once; the ten biggest clones take up 1.8%. Specimen: memory CD4+ T cells sorted from blood. Subset in this sample: CD45RA-negative fraction. The receptors here all came from a woman in her thirties in good health.

The genes are TRBV27 and TRBJ2-1, with 13 bases fitting TRBD2. With V trimmed by 2 bases and J by 9 bases, 7 bases remained unmatched. The CDR3 spans 16 residues. Germline CDR1 reads MNHEY; CDR2 reads SMNVEV (reference sequence). The CDR3 DNA reads as TGTGCCAGCAGTTTAACGGGACTAGCGGGAACTCTTGAGCAGTTCTTC. Encoded protein: CASSLTGLAGTLEQFF.

This clone was seen a handful of times. This chain joins TRBV28 and TRBJ1-2; 11 bases match TRBD1. V was clipped by 9 bases and J by 6 bases; unmatched bases: 6. The length of the CDR3 is 13 residues. CDR1 is MDHEN and CDR2 is SYDVKM in the germline V gene. DNA for the CDR3: TGTGCCAGTAGGGACAGGGGGATTCATGGCTACACCTTC. It is translated as CASRDRGIHGYTF.

This clone has more than one count but fewer than ten. V is TRBV5-1 and J is TRBJ2-3, with 8 bases that match TRBD1. The CDR3 totals 15 residues. Germline CDR1 reads SGHRS; CDR2 reads YFSETQ. V lost 4 bases, J lost 4 bases, and 8 bases stayed unmatched. In nucleotides, the CDR3 is TGCGCCAGCAGCCCGGACAGGGATGAGGCAGATACGCAGTATTTT. It specifies CASSPDRDEADTQYF.

This clone was counted a single time. The rearrangement links TRBV10-3 to TRBJ2-7, with 10 bases that match TRBD1. The CDR3 is made up of 15 amino acids. Germline CDR1 is ENHRY and CDR2 is SYGVKD. The ends lost 6 bases at V and 1 base at J; junction bases unmatched: 6. CDR3: CAIRGGTGDSYEQYF. The CDR3 region has the DNA TGTGCCATCAGAGGCGGGACAGGGGATTCCTACGAGCAGTACTTC.

This clone has a handful of counts. The chain has TRBV19 and TRBJ1-4; weak D call: TRBD1 (5 bases). The CDR3 covers 15 residues. The V gene's germline CDR1 is LNHDA and CDR2 SQIVND (reference sequence). Trimming removed 4 bases at V and 0 bases at J, with 9 bases between. This chain's CDR3 is CASSTTGTTNEKLFF. CDR3 nucleotide sequence: TGTGCCAGTAGTACAACAGGAACAACTAATGAAAAACTGTTTTTT.

There are many counts of this clone. The CDR3 protein is CASLREDRDREQYF. The CDR3 DNA reads TGTGCCAGTCTCAGGGAGGACAGGGATCGGGAGCAGTACTTC. The rearrangement joins TRBV18 to TRBJ2-7; 8 bases agree with TRBD1. This CDR3 spans 14 amino acids. V was clipped by 9 bases and J by 7 bases; unmatched bases: 14. Germline CDR1 is KGHSH and CDR2 is LQKENI. The full variable domain, with the rest looked up from reference TRBV18 and TRBJ2-7, is NAGVMQNPRHLVRRRGQEARLRCSPMKGHSHVYWYRQLPEEGLKFMVYLQKENIIDESGMPKERFSAEFPKEGPSILRIQQVVRGDSAAYFCASLREDRDREQYFGPGTRLTVT.

This clone was seen just once. The rearrangement links TRBV18 to TRBJ2-7; D is possibly TRBD1 (6 bases). Germline V gene lookup returns CDR1 KGHSH and CDR2 LQKENI. The V gene lost 6 bases and the J gene lost 2 bases, with 14 bases spanning the gap. The CDR3 spans 14 residues. This CDR3 is CASSHGQLAYEQYF. The CDR3 nucleotides read TGTGCCAGCTCGCATGGACAGTTAGCCTACGAGCAGTACTTC.

This chain connects TRBV28 to TRBJ2-3, with 7 bases lining up with TRBD2. V gave up 5 bases and J gave up 9 bases; unmatched junction bases: 11. Germline V gene data show CDR1 as MDHEN and CDR2 as SYDVKM. CDR3 size: 14 residues. The CDR3 DNA is TGTGCCAGCAGTAGGGACCTTGGCGGGAGAACGCAGTATTTT. This gives the protein CASSRDLGGRTQYF.

This sequence joins TRBV14 and TRBJ1-1, with no clear D. The V gene's germline CDR1 is SGHDN and CDR2 FVKESK. This CDR3 contains 13 residues. Trimming removed 0 bases from V and 10 bases from J, with 12 bases in between. This CDR3 reads CASSQDQLGAAFF. DNA for the CDR3: TGTGCCAGCAGCCAAGACCAGTTAGGAGCAGCTTTCTTT. The whole variable domain, remainder taken from reference TRBV14 and TRBJ1-1, is EAGVTQFPSHSVIEKGQTVTLRCDPISGHDNLYWYRRVMGKEIKFLLHFVKESKQDESGMPNNRFLAERTGGTYSTLKVQPAELEDSGVYFCASSQDQLGAAFFGQGTRLTVV.

The chain carries TRBV20-1 and TRBJ2-5; the D is unclear. This CDR3 region has 11 residues. Germline V lookup: CDR1 DFQATT, CDR2 SNEGSKA (reference sequence). The ends were cut back, 3 bases at V and 6 bases at J, with 8 bases in the middle. The CDR3 DNA reads as TGCAGTGCTAGCCGCAGGCAGACCCAGTACTTC. Translating gives CSASRRQTQYF.

Only a few counts were recorded for this clone. The rearrangement joins TRBV9 to TRBJ2-7, with no clear D. CDR1 and CDR2 (germline): SGDLS, YYNGEE. This CDR3 has 12 amino acids. V lost 4 bases to trimming and J lost 6 bases, with 11 bases between them. The CDR3 nucleotides are TGTGCCAGCAGCCCTTTCGGTCGCGAGCAGTACTTC. It is translated as CASSPFGREQYF.

This clone was recorded once. This chain connects TRBV14 to TRBJ2-7; D unresolved. Trimming stripped 9 bases from V and 5 bases from J, with 23 bases between. Looked up from germline, CDR1 is SGHDN and CDR2 is FVKESK. The CDR3 spans 15 residues. Written as DNA, the CDR3 is TGTGCCAGTTCACACCGAGCGCGAGCAGACCACGAGCAGTACTTC. Translating it yields CASSHRARADHEQYF.

The CDR3 coding sequence is TGTGCCAGTAGTGCGACAGGGGAAGTATCACCCCTCCACTTT. Protein: CASSATGEVSPLHF. The chain carries TRBV19 and TRBJ1-6; 8 nucleotides match TRBD1. V trimming: 5 bases; J trimming: 10 bases; junction bases outside the gene matches: 7. The CDR3 totals 14 residues. Germline CDR1 reads LNHDA; CDR2 reads SQIVND (reference sequence).

This clone was found once. In DNA form, the CDR3 reads TGTGCCAGCAGCTCAACACGCAGGGATTTTAACTATGGCTACACCTTC. Encoded protein: CASSSTRRDFNYGYTF. This chain uses TRBV7-8 with TRBJ1-2; D may be TRBD1 (5 bases). The CDR3 extends over 16 amino acids. Germline V gene lookup returns CDR1 SGHVS and CDR2 FQNEAQ. V was clipped by 4 bases and J by 1 base, with 16 bases between them. The variable domain in full, completed from reference TRBV7-8 and TRBJ1-2, reads GAGVSQSPRYKVAKRGQDVALRCDPISGHVSLFWYQQALGQGPEFLTYFQNEAQLDKSGLPSDRFFAERPEGSVSTLKIQRTQQEDSAVYLCASSSTRRDFNYGYTFGSGTRLTVV.

This clone showed up many times. The chain couples TRBV19 to TRBJ1-5; no firm D call. This CDR3 region has 15 residues. V shed 7 bases and J shed 6 bases, with 19 bases lying between them. Germline V gives CDR1 LNHDA, CDR2 SQIVND (reference sequence). The CDR3 sequence is CASNGRVLGVQPQHF. CDR3 coding DNA: TGTGCCAGTAATGGACGGGTCTTGGGAGTTCAGCCCCAGCATTTT. The full variable domain, rest sourced from reference TRBV19 and TRBJ1-5, is DGGITQSPKYLFRKEGQNVTLSCEQNLNHDAMYWYRQDPGQGLRLIYYSQIVNDFQKGDIAEGYSVSREKKESFPLTVTSAQKNPTAFYLCASNGRVLGVQPQHFGDGTRLSIL.

The V gene is TRBV2, the J gene TRBJ1-4; D perhaps matches TRBD1 (5 bases). Trimming shortened V by 9 bases and J by 5 bases, and 13 bases separated the two germline ends. The CDR3 is 13 amino acids. Looked up from germline, CDR1 is SNHLY and CDR2 is FYNNEI. The CDR3: CASTREENEKLFF. The CDR3 nucleotides read TGTGCCAGTACCAGGGAGGAGAATGAAAAACTGTTTTTT.

For this clone: This is likely an artifact of a read error, given a far larger clone one base away. This chain joins TRBV19 and TRBJ1-5; D remains ambiguous. The CDR3 has 12 amino acids. From germline, CDR1 is LNHDA and CDR2 SQIVND (reference sequence). The CDR3 bases are TGTACCAGTAGCGGGATGGATCAGCCCCAGCATTTT. This encodes CTSSGMDQPQHF.

V is TRBV5-4 and J is TRBJ1-1; TRBD1 is a possible D gene (5 bases). The CDR3 has 14 amino acids. Germline V gene sequence: CDR1 SGHNT, CDR2 YYREEE (reference sequence). Trimming took off 4 bases at V and 5 bases at J, with 15 bases between the two ends. This CDR3 is CASSQDGRGTEAFF. The CDR3, as DNA: TGTGCCAGCAGCCAAGATGGACGGGGGACTGAAGCTTTCTTT.

The rearrangement joins TRBV5-6 to TRBJ1-5; D is possibly TRBD1 (5 bases). The CDR3 loop spans 17 amino acids. Trimming cost V 4 bases and J 7 bases, with 24 bases left between them. Germline assignment: CDR1 SGHDT and CDR2 YYEEEE. Here the CDR3 reads CASSALRGEAYRQPQHF. The CDR3 DNA is TGTGCCAGCAGCGCACTCCGGGGGGAGGCGTATCGACAGCCCCAGCATTTT.

The chain uses TRBV4-1 and TRBJ2-1; the D is unclear. V was clipped by 0 bases and J by 7 bases, with 4 bases between them. In germline, CDR1 is MGHRA, CDR2 YSYEKL. The CDR3 spans 12 residues. CDR3 sequence: CASSQDRNEQFF. CDR3 coding DNA: TGCGCCAGCAGCCAAGATAGGAATGAGCAGTTCTTC.

This clone was recorded only once. V gene TRBV4-1 combines with J gene TRBJ2-5; D might be TRBD2 (5 bases). Germline V gives CDR1 MGHRA, CDR2 YSYEKL. Trimming removed 8 bases from V and 3 bases from J, with 16 bases in between. The CDR3 loop spans 14 amino acids. CDR3 DNA: TGCGCCAGCGCCAGCTGGAGCGGAAAAGAGACCCAGTACTTC. This gives the protein CASASWSGKETQYF.

V is TRBV1 and J is TRBJ1-1; TRBD1 is the table's D call and was not checked against the DNA. TRBV1 is assigned pseudogene status. The CDR3 is 14 amino acids. CDR3 protein: CTSTLYRGIPEAFF. The CDR3 nucleotides read TGCACCAGCACCCTATATAGGGGAATCCCTGAAGCTTTCTTT.